Following are 12 T cell receptor beta chains from one sample sequenced in a study of PD-L1 blockade in urothelial cancer. Time point: peripheral blood 6 weeks after treatment start. The assay was immunoSEQ multiplex PCR, and TCRdb's table has in-frame clones only and misses some. The sample includes 40,000 to 50,000 clones, 86% of them seen just once. The source was PBMCs, collected around atezolizumab (anti-PD-L1) treatment. The receptors shown here come from a man between 60 and 75 years old with urothelial cancer.

This sequence joins TRBV7-2 and TRBJ1-3, with 8 bases fitting TRBD1. Germline V lookup: CDR1 SGHTA, CDR2 FQGNSA. The CDR3 runs 14 residues. Losses at the gene ends were 5 bases for V and 4 bases for J; bases not matched to a gene: 4. CDR3 residues: CASSRDRGGNTIYF. DNA of the CDR3: TGTGCCAGCAGCCGTGACAGGGGCGGAAACACCATATATTTT.

V gene TRBV9 combines with J gene TRBJ1-1; maybe TRBD1 (5 bases). Deletions cut 0 bases from V and 1 base from J, with 10 bases between. The CDR3 has 15 residues. Germline lookup yields CDR1 SGDLS and CDR2 YYNGEE. The CDR3 spells CASSVDFGGNTEAFF. The CDR3 DNA reads as TGTGCCAGCAGCGTAGACTTCGGGGGGAACACTGAAGCTTTCTTT.

In its sample, this clone was seen once. The rearrangement joins TRBV15 to TRBJ2-7; TRBD1 might be the D (6 bases). Germline CDR1 is LNHNV and CDR2 is YYDKDF (reference sequence). The CDR3 is 14 residues long. V was clipped by 5 bases and J by 4 bases, with 15 bases between them. CDR3 sequence (DNA): TGTGCCACCAGCTCCCCGGGACAAATATACGAGCAGTACTTC. Encoded protein: CATSSPGQIYEQYF.

V gene TRBV7-3 combines with J gene TRBJ1-1, with a possible D match to TRBD1 (5 bases). Germline lookup yields CDR1 SGHTA and CDR2 FQGTGA. This CDR3 has 13 amino acids. V was trimmed by 4 bases and J by 3 bases, leaving 9 bases between them. The DNA for the CDR3 is TGTGCCAGCAGCTCGGGGGTGTACACTGAAGCTTTCTTT. This encodes CASSSGVYTEAFF.

The chain has TRBV2 and TRBJ2-7; 7 bases fit TRBD1. The V gene end was trimmed by 5 bases and the J gene end by 4 bases; junction bases not matched to a gene: 2. Germline lookup yields CDR1 SNHLY and CDR2 FYNNEI. The CDR3 has 12 amino acids. The CDR3 region is CASSKQGYEQYF. Here the CDR3 DNA reads TGTGCCAGCAGTAAACAGGGGTACGAGCAGTACTTC.

The rearrangement joins TRBV30 to TRBJ1-6, with TRBD1 identical over 11 bases. Germline-derived CDR1 and CDR2 are GTSNPN and SVGIG (reference sequence). After removal of 5 bases from V and 8 bases from J, the junction contained 5 bases not matched to a gene. This CDR3 comprises 14 residues. The CDR3 region has the DNA TGTGCCTGGGACCGGGACAGGGGGGATTCACCCCTCCACTTT. Its protein product is CAWDRDRGDSPLHF.

CDR3: CASSNDRGHEAFF. The CDR3 nucleotides read TGTGCCAGCAGCAACGACAGGGGGCATGAAGCTTTCTTT. The chain uses TRBV5-4 and TRBJ1-1; 10 nucleotides align to TRBD1. Germline trimming cut 4 bases from V and 7 bases from J; bases unmatched to any gene: 4. Germline CDR1 and CDR2: SGHNT and YYREEE (reference sequence). This CDR3 is 13 amino acids long.

V gene TRBV21-1 combines with J gene TRBJ2-1; no DNA check was done on the table's D call, TRBD1. TRBV21-1 is described as a pseudogene. This CDR3 comprises 15 residues. CDR3 protein: CASSTPQRRGNEQFF. DNA for the CDR3: TGTGCCAGCAGCACACCTCAAAGAAGGGGTAATGAGCAGTTCTTC.

In regard to this clone: The sample contains more than one DNA sequence encoding this CDR3. This chain links TRBV5-1 with TRBJ2-3; 9 positions agree with TRBD1. This CDR3 region has 15 residues. Germline CDR1 SGHRS, CDR2 YFSETQ. J lost 1 base, V lost 4 bases, and 4 bases had no gene match. The CDR3 reads CASSPRQGGTDTQYF. In nucleotides, the CDR3 is TGCGCCAGCAGCCCAAGACAGGGGGGCACAGATACGCAGTATTTT. Complete variable domain (other parts from reference TRBV5-1 and TRBJ2-3): KAGVTQTPRYLIKTRGQQVTLSCSPISGHRSVSWYQQTPGQGLQFLFEYFSETQRNKGNFPGRFSGRQFSNSRSEMNVSTLELGDSALYLCASSPRQGGTDTQYFGPGTRLTVL.

The genes are TRBV4-1 and TRBJ2-2; 10 nucleotides align to TRBD2. The CDR3 runs to 15 residues. Germline V CDR1 and CDR2: MGHRA, YSYEKL. With V trimmed by 3 bases and J by 5 bases, 3 bases remained unmatched. The CDR3 reads CASSQGTSDTGELFF. The CDR3 DNA follows: TGCGCCAGCAGCCAGGGGACTAGCGATACCGGGGAGCTGTTTTTT.

This chain links TRBV6-6 with TRBJ1-3, with D perhaps matching TRBD1 (5 bases). CDR3 length: 13 amino acids. Per germline, CDR1 MNHNY and CDR2 SVGAGI (reference sequence). V was clipped by 10 bases and J by 0 bases, with 10 bases between them. CDR3 bases: TGTGCCACTCAAGACAGCTCTGGAAACACCATATATTTT. Protein: CATQDSSGNTIYF.

V is TRBV19 and J is TRBJ1-1; 7 bases fit TRBD1. Germline assignment: CDR1 LNHDA and CDR2 SQIVND (reference sequence). J gave up 2 bases and V 4 bases, and 16 bases lay outside the gene matches. This CDR3 region has 18 residues. The CDR3 is CASSTPSTGTIGNTEAFF. The DNA for the CDR3 is TGTGCCAGTAGTACCCCCTCGACAGGGACGATTGGAAACACTGAAGCTTTCTTT.